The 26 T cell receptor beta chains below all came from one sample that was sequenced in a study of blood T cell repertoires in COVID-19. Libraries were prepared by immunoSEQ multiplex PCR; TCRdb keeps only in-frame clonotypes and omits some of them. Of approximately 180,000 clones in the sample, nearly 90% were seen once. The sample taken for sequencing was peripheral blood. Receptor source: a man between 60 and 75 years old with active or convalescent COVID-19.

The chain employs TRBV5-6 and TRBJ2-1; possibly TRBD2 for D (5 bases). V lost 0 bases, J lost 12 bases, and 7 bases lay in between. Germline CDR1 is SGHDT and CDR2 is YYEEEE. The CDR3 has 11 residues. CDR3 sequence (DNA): TGTGCCAGCAGCTTGGACGAGGGGCAGTTCTTC. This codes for CASSLDEGQFF.

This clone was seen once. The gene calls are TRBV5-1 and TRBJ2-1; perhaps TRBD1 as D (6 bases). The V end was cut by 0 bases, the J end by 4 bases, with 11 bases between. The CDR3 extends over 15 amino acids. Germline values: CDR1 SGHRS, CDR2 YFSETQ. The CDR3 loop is CASSLAIGQYNEQFF. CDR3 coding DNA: TGCGCCAGCAGCTTGGCTATCGGACAGTACAATGAGCAGTTCTTC.

As DNA, the CDR3 is TGTGCCAGCAGCTTAGGGGGCGAGGGAGTAGAGACCCAGTACTTC. As protein: CASSLGGEGVETQYF. The chain uses TRBV13 and TRBJ2-5; D possibly corresponds to TRBD2 (5 bases). With 0 bases removed from V and 4 bases from J, the gap between germline ends came to 12 bases. Per the germline V gene, CDR1 is PRHDT and CDR2 is FYEKMQ (reference sequence). The CDR3 extends over 15 amino acids. Looking up the rest from reference TRBV13 and TRBJ2-5 gives the full variable domain: AAGVIQSPRHLIKEKRETATLKCYPIPRHDTVYWYQQGPGQDPQFLISFYEKMQSDKGSIPDRFSAQQFSDYHSELNMSSLELGDSALYFCASSLGGEGVETQYFGPGTRLLVL.

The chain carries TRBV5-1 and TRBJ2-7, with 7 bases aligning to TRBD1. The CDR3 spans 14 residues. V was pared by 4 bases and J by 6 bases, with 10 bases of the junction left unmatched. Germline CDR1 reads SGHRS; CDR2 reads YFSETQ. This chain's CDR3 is CASSRDSGGREQYF. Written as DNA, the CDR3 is TGCGCCAGCAGCCGAGACTCAGGGGGTCGCGAGCAGTACTTC.

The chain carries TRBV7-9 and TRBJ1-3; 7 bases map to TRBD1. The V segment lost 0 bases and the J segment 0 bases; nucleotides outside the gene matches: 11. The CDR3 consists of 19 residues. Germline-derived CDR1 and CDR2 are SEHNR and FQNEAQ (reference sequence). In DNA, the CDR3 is TGTGCCAGCAGCTTAGCAATGGTACAGGGGCTGAGCTCTGGAAACACCATATATTTT. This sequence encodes CASSLAMVQGLSSGNTIYF.

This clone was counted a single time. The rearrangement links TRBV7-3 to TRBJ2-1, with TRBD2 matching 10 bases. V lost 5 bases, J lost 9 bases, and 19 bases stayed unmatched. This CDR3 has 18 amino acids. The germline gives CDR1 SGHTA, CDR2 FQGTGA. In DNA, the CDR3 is TGTGCCAGCAGCCCCCCTATAGCGAGCGGGGGGGTACGGGGTGAGCAGTTCTTC. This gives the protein CASSPPIASGGVRGEQFF.

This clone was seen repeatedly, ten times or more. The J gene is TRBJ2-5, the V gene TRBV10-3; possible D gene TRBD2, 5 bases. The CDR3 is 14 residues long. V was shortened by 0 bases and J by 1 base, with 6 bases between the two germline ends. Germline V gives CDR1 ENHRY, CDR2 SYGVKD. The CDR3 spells CAISESSGQETQYF. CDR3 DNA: TGTGCCATCAGTGAGTCGAGCGGCCAAGAGACCCAGTACTTC.

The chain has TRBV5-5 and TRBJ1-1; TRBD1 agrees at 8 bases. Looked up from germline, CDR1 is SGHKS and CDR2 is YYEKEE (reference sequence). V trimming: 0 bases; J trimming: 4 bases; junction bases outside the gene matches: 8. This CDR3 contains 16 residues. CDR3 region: CASSLVAGGRGTEAFF. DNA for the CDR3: TGTGCCAGCAGCTTGGTTGCAGGGGGCAGGGGCACTGAAGCTTTCTTT.

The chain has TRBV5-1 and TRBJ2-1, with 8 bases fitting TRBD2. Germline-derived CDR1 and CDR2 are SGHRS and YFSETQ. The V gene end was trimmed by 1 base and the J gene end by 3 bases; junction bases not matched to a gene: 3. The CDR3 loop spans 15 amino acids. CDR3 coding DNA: TGCGCCAGCAGCTTGAATAGCGGGGACTACAATGAGCAGTTCTTC. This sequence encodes CASSLNSGDYNEQFF.

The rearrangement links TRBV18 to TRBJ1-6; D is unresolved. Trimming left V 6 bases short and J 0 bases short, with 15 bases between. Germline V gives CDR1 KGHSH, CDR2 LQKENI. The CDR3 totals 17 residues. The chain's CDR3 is CASSSRREGSYNSPLHF. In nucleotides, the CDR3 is TGTGCCAGCTCGTCAAGGCGAGAGGGCTCCTATAATTCACCCCTCCACTTT.

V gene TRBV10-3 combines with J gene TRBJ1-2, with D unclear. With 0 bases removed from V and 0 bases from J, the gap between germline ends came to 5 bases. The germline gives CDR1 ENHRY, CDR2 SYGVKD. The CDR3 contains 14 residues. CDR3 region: CAISESSANYGYTF. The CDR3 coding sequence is TGTGCCATCAGTGAGTCTTCAGCTAACTATGGCTACACCTTC.

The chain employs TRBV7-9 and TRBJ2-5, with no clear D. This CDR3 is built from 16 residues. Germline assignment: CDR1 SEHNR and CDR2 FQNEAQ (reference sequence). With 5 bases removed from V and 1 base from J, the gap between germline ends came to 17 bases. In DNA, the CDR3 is TGTGCCAGCAGCACCTCCACACGGGTGCCCCAAGAGACCCAGTACTTC. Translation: CASSTSTRVPQETQYF.

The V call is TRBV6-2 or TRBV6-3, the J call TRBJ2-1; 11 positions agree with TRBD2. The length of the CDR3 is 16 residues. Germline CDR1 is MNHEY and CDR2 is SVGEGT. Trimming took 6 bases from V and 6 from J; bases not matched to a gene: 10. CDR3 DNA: TGTGCCAGCAGCAAACCCCTAGCGGGGGGCTCCAATGAGCAGTTCTTC. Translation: CASSKPLAGGSNEQFF.

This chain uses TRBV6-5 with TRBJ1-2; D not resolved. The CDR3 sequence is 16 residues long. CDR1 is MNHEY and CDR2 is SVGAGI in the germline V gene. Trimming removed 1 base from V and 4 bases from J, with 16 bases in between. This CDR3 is CASSYWSRGKSYGYTF. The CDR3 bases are TGTGCCAGCAGTTACTGGAGCCGGGGAAAGAGCTATGGCTACACCTTC.

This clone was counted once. The DNA for the CDR3 is TGTGCCGCCTCCCGGGACATGAACACCGGGGAGCTGTTTTTT. It is translated as CAASRDMNTGELFF. The chain carries TRBV30 and TRBJ2-2; D is possibly TRBD1 (6 bases). This CDR3 region has 14 residues. Germline-derived CDR1 and CDR2 are GTSNPN and SVGIG (reference sequence). The V and J ends lost 8 bases and 1 base respectively, with 14 bases between them.

The CDR3 loop reads CASSSGGQGINGYTF. Here the CDR3 DNA reads TGTGCCAGCAGCTCGGGGGGACAGGGGATTAATGGCTACACCTTC. This rearrangement joins TRBV3-1 (or the pseudogene TRBV3-2) to TRBJ1-2; 10 bases are a match to TRBD1. The CDR3 covers 15 residues. V was clipped by 5 bases and J by 6 bases; unmatched bases: 9. Germline CDR1 LGHDT, CDR2 YNNKEL (reference sequence).

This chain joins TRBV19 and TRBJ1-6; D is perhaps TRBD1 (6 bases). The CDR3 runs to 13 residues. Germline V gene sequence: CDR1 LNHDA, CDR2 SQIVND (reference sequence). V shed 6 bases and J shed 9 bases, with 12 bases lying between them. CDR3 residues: CASRNRAGSPLHF. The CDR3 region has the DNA TGTGCCAGTAGGAACAGGGCCGGTTCACCCCTCCACTTT. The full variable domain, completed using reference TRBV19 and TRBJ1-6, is DGGITQSPKYLFRKEGQNVTLSCEQNLNHDAMYWYRQDPGQGLRLIYYSQIVNDFQKGDIAEGYSVSREKKESFPLTVTSAQKNPTAFYLCASRNRAGSPLHFGNGTRLTVT.

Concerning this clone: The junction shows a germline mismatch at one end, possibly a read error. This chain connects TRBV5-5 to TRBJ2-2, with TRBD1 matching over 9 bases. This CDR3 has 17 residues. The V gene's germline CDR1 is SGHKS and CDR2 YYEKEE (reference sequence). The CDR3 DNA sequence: TGTGCCAGCAGTTTGGGATTTGGACAGGGGCGAGCCGGGGAGCTGTTTTTT. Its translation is CASSLGFGQGRAGELFF.

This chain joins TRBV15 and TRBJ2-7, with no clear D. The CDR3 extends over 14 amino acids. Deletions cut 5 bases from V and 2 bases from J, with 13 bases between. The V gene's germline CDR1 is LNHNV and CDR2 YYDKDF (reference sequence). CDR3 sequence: CATSVQSGAYEQYF. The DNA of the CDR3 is TGTGCCACCAGCGTACAATCAGGCGCCTACGAGCAGTACTTC.

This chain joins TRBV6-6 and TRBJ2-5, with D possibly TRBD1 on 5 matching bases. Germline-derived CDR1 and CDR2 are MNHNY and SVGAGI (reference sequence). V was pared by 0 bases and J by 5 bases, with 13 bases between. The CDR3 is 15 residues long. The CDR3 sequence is CASSYSGQGRETQYF. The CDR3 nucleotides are TGTGCCAGCAGTTACTCAGGGCAGGGCAGGGAGACCCAGTACTTC.

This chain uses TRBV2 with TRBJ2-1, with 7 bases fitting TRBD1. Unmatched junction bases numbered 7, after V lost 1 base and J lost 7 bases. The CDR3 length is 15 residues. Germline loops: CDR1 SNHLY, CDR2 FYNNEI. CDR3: CASSEGGGVRNEQFF. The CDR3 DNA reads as TGTGCCAGCAGTGAAGGAGGGGGCGTTAGGAATGAGCAGTTCTTC. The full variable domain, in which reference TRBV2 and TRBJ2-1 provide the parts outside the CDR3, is EPEVTQTPSHQVTQMGQEVILRCVPISNHLYFYWYRQILGQKVEFLVSFYNNEISEKSEIFDDQFSVERPDGSNFTLKIRSTKLEDSAMYFCASSEGGGVRNEQFFGPGTRLTVL.

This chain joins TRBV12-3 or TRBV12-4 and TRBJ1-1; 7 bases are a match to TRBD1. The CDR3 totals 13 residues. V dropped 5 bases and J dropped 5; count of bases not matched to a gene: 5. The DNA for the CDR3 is TGTGCCAGCAGTAAGACAGGGAGGACTGAAGCTTTCTTT. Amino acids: CASSKTGRTEAFF.

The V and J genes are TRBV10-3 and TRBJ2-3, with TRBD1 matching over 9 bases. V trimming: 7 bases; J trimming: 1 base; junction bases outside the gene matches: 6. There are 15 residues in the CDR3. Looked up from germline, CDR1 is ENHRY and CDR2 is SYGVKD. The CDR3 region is CAIKGQGIGTDTQYF. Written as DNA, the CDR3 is TGTGCCATCAAGGGACAGGGTATAGGCACAGATACGCAGTATTTT.

This CDR3 reads CASSLLGGYNEQFF. DNA for the CDR3: TGCGCCAGCAGCTTGCTGGGGGGGTACAATGAGCAGTTCTTC. The chain combines TRBV5-1 with TRBJ2-1, with TRBD2 identical over 7 bases. Per germline, CDR1 SGHRS and CDR2 YFSETQ. J was trimmed by 4 bases and V by 1 base; bases with no gene match: 2. The CDR3 consists of 14 residues. The full variable domain, with the rest looked up from reference TRBV5-1 and TRBJ2-1, is KAGVTQTPRYLIKTRGQQVTLSCSPISGHRSVSWYQQTPGQGLQFLFEYFSETQRNKGNFPGRFSGRQFSNSRSEMNVSTLELGDSALYLCASSLLGGYNEQFFGPGTRLTVL.

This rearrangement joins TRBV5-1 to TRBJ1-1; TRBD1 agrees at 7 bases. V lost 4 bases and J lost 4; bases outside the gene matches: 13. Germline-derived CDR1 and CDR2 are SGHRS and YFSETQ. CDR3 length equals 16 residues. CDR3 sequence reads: CASSRGSEGAGTEAFF. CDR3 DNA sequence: TGCGCCAGCAGCCGTGGGTCGGAGGGGGCAGGCACTGAAGCTTTCTTT.

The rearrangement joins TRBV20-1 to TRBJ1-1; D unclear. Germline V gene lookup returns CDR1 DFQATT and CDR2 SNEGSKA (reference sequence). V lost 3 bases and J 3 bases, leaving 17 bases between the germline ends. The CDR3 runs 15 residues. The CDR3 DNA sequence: TGCAGTGCTAGTAAGCGGAAGGGCGGGGACACTGAAGCTTTCTTT. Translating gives CSASKRKGGDTEAFF.